This TCR beta chain was obtained from a study of T cell responses to AZD1222 COVID-19 vaccine. This clone was counted only a few times. The antigen remains unidentified. Trimming stripped 4 bases from V and 7 bases from J, with 12 bases between. Per the germline V gene, CDR1 is SGHTS and CDR2 is YDEGEE. The CDR3 covers 13 residues. The study's findings and limits: Most donors were white British, females outnumbered males, and clonal diversity was possibly underestimated.

Method: immunoSEQ multiplex PCR; TCRdb's copy keeps in-frame clones and lacks some. The sample holds approximately 67,000 clones, approximately 80% seen once. V is TRBV5-8 and J is TRBJ1-3, with D possibly TRBD1 on 5 matching bases. The TCR sequence derives from an adult in good health. The sequencing used peripheral blood, collected on day 0 of AZD1222 vaccination. CDR3 nucleotide sequence: TGTGCCAGCAGCCTTCAGGGAGGCAACACCATATATTTT. It translates to CASSLQGGNTIYF. Based on the CDR3 plus reference TRBV5-8 and TRBJ1-3, the full variable domain is EAGVTQSPTHLIKTRGQQATLRCSPISGHTSVYWYQQALGLGLQFLLWYDEGEERNRGNFPPRFSGRQFPNYSSELNVNALELEDSALYLCASSLQGGNTIYFGEGSWLTVV.